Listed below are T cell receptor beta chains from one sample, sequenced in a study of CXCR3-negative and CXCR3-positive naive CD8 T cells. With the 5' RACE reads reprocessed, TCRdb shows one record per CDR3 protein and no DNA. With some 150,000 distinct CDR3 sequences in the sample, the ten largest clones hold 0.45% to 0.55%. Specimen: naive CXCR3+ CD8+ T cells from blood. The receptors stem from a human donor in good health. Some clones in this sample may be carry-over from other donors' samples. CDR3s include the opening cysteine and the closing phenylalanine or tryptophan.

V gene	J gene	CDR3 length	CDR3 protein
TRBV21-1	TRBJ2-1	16	CATLNSPGQGYNEQFF
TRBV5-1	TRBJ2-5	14	CASSSGQGTETQYF
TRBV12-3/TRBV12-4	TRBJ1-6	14	CASSSSGHTEPLHF
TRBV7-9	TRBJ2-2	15	CASRTDRGDTGELFF
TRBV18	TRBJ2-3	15	CASSRFGPEVDTQYF
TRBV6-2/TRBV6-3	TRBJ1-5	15	CASSYIGEGNQPQHF
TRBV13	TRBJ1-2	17	CASSLGPGPLPSYGYTF
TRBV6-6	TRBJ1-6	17	CASSYSEWDSYNSPLHF
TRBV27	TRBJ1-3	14	CASSTTGTGNTIYF
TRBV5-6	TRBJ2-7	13	CASSLGPLRKQYF
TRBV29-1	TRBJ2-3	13	CSVQGSSTDTQYF
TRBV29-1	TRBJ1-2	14	CSVVSDTGVYGYTF
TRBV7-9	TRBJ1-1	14	CASSGGQENTEAFF
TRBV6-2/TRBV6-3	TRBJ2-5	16	CASSYRQGVPQETQYF
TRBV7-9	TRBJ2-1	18	CASSGDPALAGTYNEQFF
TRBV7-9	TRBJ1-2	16	CASSSTGTTLYYGYTF
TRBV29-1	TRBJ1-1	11	CSVDGGTEAFF
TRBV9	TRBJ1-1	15	CASIPWDRVDTEAFF
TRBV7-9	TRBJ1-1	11	CASSLDDEAFF